The clone carrying this TCR beta chain has a single count. No antigen is known for it. This entry is derived from a study of cytomegalovirus exposure and HLA in healthy donors. Study-level findings and limits: DRB1 had the most TCR associations and HLA-C the fewest, a later analysis found, with rates varying by HLA locus. Per a later analysis, about 17,000 TCR beta sequences showed association with HLA alleles at 0.05 false discovery rate. TCR beta V- and J-gene trimming, according to a later analysis, was linked to a missense DCLRE1C variant.

Vbeta (60) and Jbeta (13) primers were used in the PCR. Clones were sequenced by immunoSEQ multiplex PCR, and TCRdb holds only the in-frame ones, with some missing. In the table there are 90,000 to 150,000 clones, more than 70% of which are singletons. The receptor was isolated from a man between 50 and 59 years old in good health and CMV-seronegative. The sequenced material came from PBMCs.

The CDR3 sequence: CASTPEGVTEAFF. The DNA of the CDR3 is TGTGCCAGCACCCCCGAAGGAGTCACTGAAGCTTTCTTT. The V and J genes are TRBV7-6 and TRBJ1-1; the D is unclear. The CDR3 runs to 13 residues. Trimming took off 7 bases at V and 4 bases at J, with 13 bases between the two ends. From germline, CDR1 is SGHVS and CDR2 FNYEAQ.